One and the same sample provided the 18 T cell receptor beta chains below, sequenced in a study of T-cell reconstitution after alpha-beta-depleted transplantation in children listed by TCRdb under 2016. The receptor library was made with PCR. The instrument given in TCRdb is Illumina HiSeq 2500. TCR libraries were prepared with molecular barcoding, using unique molecular identifiers to normalize TCRbeta repertoire quantification. The public reads were reprocessed in TCRdb via fastp at Q25 and MiXCR, keeping in-frame beta chains. One record per CDR3 amino acid sequence lists the most common genes and DNA. For this sample there are approximately 490,000 distinct CDR3 sequences; under 15% appear just once. The biggest ten clones account for around 6.1% of the sample. Sequenced material: PBMCs from the stem cell graft donor, taken from the stem cell graft. The receptor set was obtained from a human donor who donated a stem cell graft to a child with combined immunodeficiency.

This clonotype was seen a few times. The chain is built from TRBV12-5 and TRBJ2-3, with D unresolved. Germline CDR1 is LGHNT and CDR2 is FRNRAP. This CDR3 is built from 11 residues. V was clipped by 1 base and J by 7 bases, with 3 bases between them. CDR3: CASGLGNTQYF. The CDR3, as DNA: TGTGCTAGTGGTTTGGGAAATACGCAGTATTTT.

This clonotype was picked up a small number of times. The chain is built from TRBV12-3 or TRBV12-4 and TRBJ1-4; D might be TRBD1 (6 bases). The CDR3 is made up of 16 amino acids. V shed 7 bases and J shed 4 bases, with 19 bases lying between them. CDR3 amino acids: CASTIGGGRGNEKLFF. CDR3 DNA sequence: TGTGCCAGCACCATAGGCGGGGGCAGGGGTAATGAAAAACTGTTTTTT.

The CDR3 reads CASSDLSEQYF. For the CDR3, the DNA is TGTGCCAGCAGCGATTTAAGCGAGCAGTACTTC. The V call is TRBV16, the J call TRBJ2-7; D is unclear. CDR1 and CDR2 (germline): KGHSY, FQNENV. The CDR3 is made up of 11 amino acids. Trimming pared 5 bases from V and 6 bases from J, leaving 8 bases between.

Comment on this clonotype: In this CDR3 the conserved last residue, phenylalanine or tryptophan, is missing, so a read error is likely. The chain has TRBV20-1 and TRBJ1-4; TRBD1 agrees at 8 bases. Per germline, CDR1 DFQATT and CDR2 SNEGSKA (reference sequence). The V segment lost 6 bases and the J segment 4 bases; nucleotides outside the gene matches: 10. The CDR3 extends over 15 amino acids. CDR3 region: CSASDREEVNEKLFI. DNA for the CDR3: TGCAGTGCCTCGGACAGGGAGGAGGTTAATGAAAAACTGTTTATT.

This clonotype was seen many times. The J gene is TRBJ2-1, the V gene TRBV12-3 or TRBV12-4; D tentatively fits TRBD1 or TRBD2 (6 bases each). The germline V and J ends were trimmed by 0 bases and 3 bases, with 9 bases remaining between them. The CDR3 has 15 residues. The CDR3 is CASSLAGGLYNEQFF. The CDR3 region has the DNA TGTGCCAGCAGTTTAGCGGGGGGCCTCTACAATGAGCAGTTCTTC.

This clonotype came up a few times. The CDR3 region has the DNA TGCAGTGCTAGAGATCGGACAGGGGAAGAGACCCAGTACTTC. Encoded protein: CSARDRTGEETQYF. The chain joins TRBV20-1 to TRBJ2-5, with 9 bases that match TRBD1. The CDR3 is made up of 14 amino acids. From germline, CDR1 is DFQATT and CDR2 SNEGSKA (reference sequence). With 0 bases clipped from V and 3 bases from J, the junction kept 2 bases outside the gene matches.

This clonotype came up a few times. The CDR3 reads CASSQVGDIRDRNNEQFF. CDR3 nucleotide sequence: TGCGCCAGCAGCCAAGTTGGGGACATCCGGGACAGAAACAATGAGCAGTTCTTC. The gene calls are TRBV4-1 and TRBJ2-1; TRBD1 matches at 7 bases. The CDR3 spans 18 residues. Germline V gene data show CDR1 as MGHRA and CDR2 as YSYEKL. Trimming took 1 base from V and 5 from J; bases not matched to a gene: 14.

This clonotype has only a few counts. The gene calls are TRBV12-3 or TRBV12-4 and TRBJ2-2; 7 nucleotides agree with TRBD1. The CDR3 is 16 amino acids. J was trimmed by 0 bases and V by 4 bases; bases with no gene match: 5. CDR3 amino acids: CASSSGTESNTGELFF. The CDR3, as DNA: TGTGCCAGCAGTTCCGGGACAGAATCGAACACCGGGGAGCTGTTTTTT.

With respect to this clonotype: This could be a read error, since a much larger clone is one nucleotide away. Given the absence of the conserved phenylalanine or tryptophan at the CDR3 end, a read error is likely. The rearrangement links TRBV27 to TRBJ2-1; D tentatively reads TRBD1 or TRBD2 (6 bases each). The CDR3 covers 15 residues. V shed 7 bases and J shed 3 bases, with 16 bases lying between them. CDR1 is MNHEY, CDR2 SMNVEV, per germline (reference sequence). In nucleotides, the CDR3 is TGTGCCAGCACCTCTACCAGGGGAGGCTACAATGAGCAGTTCTAC. This encodes CASTSTRGGYNEQFY.

This sequence joins TRBV4-3 and TRBJ2-7; 11 nucleotides agree with TRBD2. The J segment lost 4 bases and the V segment lost 0 bases, leaving 14 bases of the junction unmatched. This CDR3 contains 19 residues. Germline V lookup: CDR1 LGHNA, CDR2 YSLEER. The CDR3 spells CASSQEILFSGRAEYEQYF. In nucleotides, the CDR3 is TGCGCCAGCAGCCAAGAAATCCTATTTAGCGGGAGGGCCGAATACGAGCAGTACTTC.

This clonotype occurred a few times. V is TRBV6-1 and J is TRBJ2-7; 9 positions agree with TRBD1. This CDR3 is built from 14 residues. Looked up from germline, CDR1 is MNHNS and CDR2 is SASEGT. Trimming took 6 bases from V and 0 from J; bases not matched to a gene: 3. The CDR3, as DNA: TGTGCCAGCAGGGGACAGGGCCTCTCCTACGAGCAGTACTTC. Translated, it gives CASRGQGLSYEQYF.

The rearrangement uses TRBV27 and TRBJ2-7; 10 bases are shared with TRBD1. Germline loops: CDR1 MNHEY, CDR2 SMNVEV (reference sequence). The ends lost 6 bases at V and 6 bases at J; junction bases unmatched: 8. This CDR3 has 14 residues. This chain's CDR3 is CASRPDRGLSEQYF. CDR3 coding DNA: TGTGCCAGCAGACCAGACAGGGGGCTTAGCGAGCAGTACTTC.

Comment on this clonotype: A much bigger clone sits one base away, suggesting this may be a read error. This likely comes from a read error, as the CDR3 has no conserved phenylalanine or tryptophan at its end. This sequence joins TRBV9 and TRBJ1-1; no reliable D call. Germline V gene sequence: CDR1 SGDLS, CDR2 YYNGEE. Trimming took off 2 bases at V and 1 base at J, with 6 bases between the two ends. The CDR3 spans 13 residues. The CDR3 DNA is TGTGCCAGCAGCGTGACACGGAACACTGAAGCTTTCTTA. Its translation: CASSVTRNTEAFL.

The chain links TRBV6-2 or TRBV6-3 to TRBJ2-2; 7 nucleotides match TRBD2. CDR3 size: 14 residues. Germline CDR1 reads MNHEY; CDR2 reads SVGEGT. Trimming cost V 2 bases and J 7 bases; bases outside gene matches: 4. Here the CDR3 reads CASSYASGRGELFF. Written as DNA, the CDR3 is TGTGCCAGCAGTTACGCTAGCGGCCGCGGGGAGCTGTTTTTT.

This clonotype showed up many times. The rearrangement joins TRBV29-1 to TRBJ2-7; D uncertain. This CDR3 contains 11 residues. Germline V gene lookup returns CDR1 SQVTM and CDR2 ANQGSEA. The V and J ends lost 6 bases and 2 bases respectively, with 8 bases between them. The CDR3 coding sequence is TGCAGCGTGCTGGACCCCTACGAGCAGTACTTC. It encodes CSVLDPYEQYF.

This clonotype has at least ten counts. The chain couples TRBV7-2 to TRBJ2-5; D is undetermined. The V end lost 3 bases, the J end lost 5 bases, and 7 bases lay between the germline ends. The CDR3 is 12 residues long. The germline CDR1 and CDR2 sequences are SGHTA and FQGNSA. CDR3 residues: CASSLELETQYF. The DNA for the CDR3 is TGTGCCAGCAGCTTGGAGCTGGAGACCCAGTACTTC.

V usage is TRBV12-3 or TRBV12-4 and J usage is TRBJ2-2; 11 nucleotides align to TRBD2. The CDR3 consists of 19 residues. Unmatched junction bases numbered 13, after V lost 5 bases and J lost 2 bases. CDR3 in DNA: TGTGCCAGCAGTGGCCGCGAGGGTAGCGGGAGGGCCAACACCGGGGAGCTGTTTTTT. Its protein is CASSGREGSGRANTGELFF.

This clonotype was recorded at least ten times. This chain connects TRBV6-6 to TRBJ2-3; D remains unclear. Trimming removed 7 bases at V and 6 bases at J, with 14 bases between. The CDR3 has 13 residues. The germline gives CDR1 MNHNY, CDR2 SVGAGI (reference sequence). The CDR3 here is CASTLRSSDTQYF. DNA of the CDR3: TGTGCCAGCACCCTCCGCTCGTCGGATACGCAGTATTTT.